This T cell receptor beta chain was identified in a study of persistence of HIV-infected CD4 T cells. Turning to the study itself: Suppressive ART had lasted a median of roughly 8 years.

Overlapping HIV-1 Gag 15-mer peptides at 0.95 to 1 ug per peptide per mL were used. CD40L-negative CD69-negative CD45RO-high memory CD4+ T cells were sorted as populations depleted of antigen-responding cells. Plasma HIV-1 RNA stayed below 50 copies/mL for at least 4 years. CD8-depleted PBMCs were stimulated approximately 20 hours with anti-CD28/CD49d costimulation, CD40-blocking antibody and enfuvirtide. Turning to this clone: Its antigen is currently unknown.

Germline V gene data show CDR1 as DFQATT and CDR2 as SNEGSKA (reference sequence). V was cut by 2 bases and J by 4 bases, with 2 bases left in between. The CDR3 covers 10 residues. The immunoSEQ assay was version 4, run in survey mode. The method was immunoSEQ multiplex PCR; TCRdb's version includes in-frame clones alone and lacks a portion of them. The repertoire holds about 36,000 clones, with 75% to 90% as singletons. The chain uses TRBV20-1 and TRBJ2-5, with D hard to call. Sequencing used cultured CD4+ T cells from PBMCs, obtained from a patient who received antiretroviral therapy. This TCR was sampled from an adult with HIV. The donor label of this sample is uncertain. The CDR3 DNA sequence: TGCAGTGCTAGAATAGAGACCCAGTACTTC. Protein: CSARIETQYF.